This TCR beta chain is drawn from a study of blood T cell repertoires in COVID-19. Germline values: CDR1 SQVTM, CDR2 ANQGSEA. V was cut by 5 bases and J by 1 base, with 11 bases left in between. The CDR3 is made up of 13 amino acids. Here immunoSEQ multiplex PCR was the method, and the copy in TCRdb shows in-frame clones only, minus some. The sample consists of roughly 520,000 clones, roughly 90% of them appearing once. The TCR comes from a woman aged 35 to 49 who had recovered from COVID-19. What was sequenced was PBMCs or T cells enriched from blood (not recorded which). This chain uses TRBV29-1 with TRBJ2-5; D not certain. This chain's CDR3 is CSVKLRLQETQYF. The DNA for the CDR3 is TGCAGCGTTAAATTGCGGCTCCAAGAGACCCAGTACTTC.